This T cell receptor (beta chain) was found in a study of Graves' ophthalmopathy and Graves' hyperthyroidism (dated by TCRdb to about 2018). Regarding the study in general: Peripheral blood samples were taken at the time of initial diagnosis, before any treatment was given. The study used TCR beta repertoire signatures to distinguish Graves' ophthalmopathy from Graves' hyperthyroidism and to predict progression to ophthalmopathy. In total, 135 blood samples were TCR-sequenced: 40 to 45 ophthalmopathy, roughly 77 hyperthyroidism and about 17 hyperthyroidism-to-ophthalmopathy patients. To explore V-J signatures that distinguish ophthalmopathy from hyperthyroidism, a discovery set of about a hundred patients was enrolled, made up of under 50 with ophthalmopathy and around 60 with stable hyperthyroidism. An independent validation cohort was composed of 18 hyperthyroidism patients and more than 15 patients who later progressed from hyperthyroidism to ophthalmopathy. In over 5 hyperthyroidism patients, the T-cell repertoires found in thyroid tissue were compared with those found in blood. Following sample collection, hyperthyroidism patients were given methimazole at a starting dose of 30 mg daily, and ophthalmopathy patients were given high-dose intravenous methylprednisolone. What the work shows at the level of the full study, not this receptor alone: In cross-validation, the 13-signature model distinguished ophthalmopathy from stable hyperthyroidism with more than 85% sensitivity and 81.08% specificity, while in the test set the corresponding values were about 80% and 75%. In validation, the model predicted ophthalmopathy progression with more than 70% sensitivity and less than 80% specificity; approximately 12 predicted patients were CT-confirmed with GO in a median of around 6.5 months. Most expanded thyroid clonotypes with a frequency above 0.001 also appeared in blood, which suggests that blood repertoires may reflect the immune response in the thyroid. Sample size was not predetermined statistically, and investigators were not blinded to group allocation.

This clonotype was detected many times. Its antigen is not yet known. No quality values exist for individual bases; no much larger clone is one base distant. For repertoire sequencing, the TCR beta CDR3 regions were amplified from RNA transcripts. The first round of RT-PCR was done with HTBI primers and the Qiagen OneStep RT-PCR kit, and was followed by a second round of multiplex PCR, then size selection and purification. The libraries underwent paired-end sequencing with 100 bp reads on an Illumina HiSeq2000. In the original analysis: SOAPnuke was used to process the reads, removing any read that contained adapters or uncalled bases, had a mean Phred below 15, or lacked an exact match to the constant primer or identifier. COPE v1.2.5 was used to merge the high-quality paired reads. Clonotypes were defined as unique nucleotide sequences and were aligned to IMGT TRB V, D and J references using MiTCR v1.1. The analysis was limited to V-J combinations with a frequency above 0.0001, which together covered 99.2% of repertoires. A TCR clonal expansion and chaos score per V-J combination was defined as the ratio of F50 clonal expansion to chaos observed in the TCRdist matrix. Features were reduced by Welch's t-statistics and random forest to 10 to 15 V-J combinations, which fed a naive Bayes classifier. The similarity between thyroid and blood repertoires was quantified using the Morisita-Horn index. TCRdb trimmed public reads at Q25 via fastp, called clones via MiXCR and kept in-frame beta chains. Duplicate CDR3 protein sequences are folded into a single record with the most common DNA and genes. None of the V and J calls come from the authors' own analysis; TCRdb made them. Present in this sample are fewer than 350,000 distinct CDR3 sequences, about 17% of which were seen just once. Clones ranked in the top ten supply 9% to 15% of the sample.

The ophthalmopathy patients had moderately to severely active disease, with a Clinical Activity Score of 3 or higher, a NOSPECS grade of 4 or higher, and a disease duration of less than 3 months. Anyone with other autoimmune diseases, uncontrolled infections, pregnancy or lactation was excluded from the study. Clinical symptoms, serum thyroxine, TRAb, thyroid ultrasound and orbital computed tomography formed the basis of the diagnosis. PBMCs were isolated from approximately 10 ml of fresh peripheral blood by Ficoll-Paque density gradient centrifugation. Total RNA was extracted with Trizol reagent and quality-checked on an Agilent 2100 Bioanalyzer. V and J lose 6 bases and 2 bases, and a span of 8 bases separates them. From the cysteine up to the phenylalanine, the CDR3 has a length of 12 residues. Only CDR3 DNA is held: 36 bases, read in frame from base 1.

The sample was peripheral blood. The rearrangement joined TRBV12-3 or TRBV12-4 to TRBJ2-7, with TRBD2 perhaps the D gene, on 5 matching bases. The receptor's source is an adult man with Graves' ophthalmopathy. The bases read TGTGCCAGCAGCGCCGGGGCCTACGAGCAGTACTTC. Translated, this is CASSAGAYEQYF.